The T cell receptor (beta chain) described here comes from a study of molecular identifiers for immune sequencing clone quantification. This clonotype was recorded at least ten times. Its antigen is unidentified. The germline V gene encodes CDR1 SGHNT and CDR2 YYREEE (reference sequence). CDR3 length: 14 residues. J lost 5 bases, V lost 4 bases, and 3 bases had no gene match. TCRdb reanalysed the PCR reads using MiXCR and keeps one entry per CDR3 protein. The table shows hundreds of thousands of distinct CDR3 sequences, with roughly 25% occurring only once. Study observations and caveats: Among effectors, clones above 20 RNA copies held over 97% of molecules; among naive cells, under 1%.

This TCR derives from a human donor in good health. Some libraries in this study had Jurkat cell RNA spiked in. The V call is TRBV5-4, the J call TRBJ2-1, with 10 nucleotides matching TRBD2. Sequenced: naive CD8+ T cells from blood, with Jurkat cell RNA spiked in. Subset described: FACS-sorted CD8+CD4-CCR7+CD45RA+ naive T cells. Here the CDR3 reads CASSPGLAHNEQFF. The CDR3 coding sequence is TGTGCCAGCAGCCCGGGACTAGCGCACAATGAGCAGTTCTTC.